The 11 T cell receptor beta chains reported below all come from one sample, sequenced in a study of T cell responses to AZD1222 COVID-19 vaccine (dated by TCRdb to the early 2020s). Libraries were made using the immunoSEQ multiplex PCR assay. The table comes from immuneACCESS by way of TCRdb, which keeps in-frame sequences with V and J called. Part of the clones is missing from these tables; in studies checked, under half for an unresolved V gene and the rest for unknown reasons. The sample table lists around 99,000 clones, 75% to 90% of them with a count of one. The leading ten clones occupy around 4.3% of the sample. The label giving this sample's time point can be read as: baseline before first vaccination. The specimen comprised peripheral blood, sampled on day 0 of AZD1222 vaccination. The receptors originated from an adult in good health.

The chain has TRBV27 and TRBJ1-1; D gene unclear. Germline V CDR1 and CDR2: MNHEY, SMNVEV (reference sequence). Trimming shortened V by 6 bases and J by 1 base, and 9 bases separated the two germline ends. The CDR3 has 13 residues. The CDR3 DNA reads TGTGCCAGCAGGATAGGAGGGAACACTGAAGCTTTCTTT. This encodes CASRIGGNTEAFF.

The chain employs TRBV5-5 and TRBJ1-3; D is undetermined. The CDR3 totals 18 residues. Germline V gene sequence: CDR1 SGHKS, CDR2 YYEKEE (reference sequence). The V gene lost 1 base and the J gene lost 0 bases, with 17 bases spanning the gap. CDR3 DNA: TGTGCCAGCAGCTTGAGATTGGCAGGTTCGAGCTCTGGAAACACCATATATTTT. Protein sequence: CASSLRLAGSSSGNTIYF.

The chain is built from TRBV29-1 and TRBJ2-5; 14 bases line up with TRBD2. Germline V CDR1 and CDR2: SQVTM, ANQGSEA. V lost 5 bases, J lost 5 bases, and 10 bases stayed unmatched. This CDR3 spans 16 amino acids. In DNA, the CDR3 is TGCAGCGTTTGGGGGACTAGCGGGAGTATCATGGAGACCCAGTACTTC. It encodes CSVWGTSGSIMETQYF.

Here the CDR3 DNA reads TGTGCCAGCAGCTCATCGCCGGGGGTGCGGGAAAAACTGTTTTTT. Residues: CASSSSPGVREKLFF. This chain links TRBV7-2 with TRBJ1-4, with D perhaps matching TRBD1 (5 bases). The CDR3 consists of 15 residues. The germline gives CDR1 SGHTA, CDR2 FQGNSA. Trimming removed 4 bases from V and 8 bases from J, with 17 bases in between.

This chain joins TRBV6-2 or TRBV6-3 and TRBJ1-4; D perhaps matches TRBD1 (6 bases). This CDR3 is 15 amino acids long. V was cut by 5 bases and J by 5 bases, with 15 bases left in between. The germline gives CDR1 MNHEY, CDR2 SVGEGT. CDR3 sequence: CASSKAGATNEKLFF. For the CDR3, the DNA is TGTGCCAGCAGTAAGGCAGGGGCTACCAATGAAAAACTGTTTTTT.

J is TRBJ1-5 and V is TRBV10-1; perhaps TRBD1 as D (5 bases). This CDR3 comprises 14 residues. V was shortened by 5 bases and J by 0 bases, with 8 bases between the two germline ends. Germline CDR1 reads WNHNN; CDR2 reads SYGVQD (reference sequence). CDR3 nucleotide sequence: TGCGCCAGCAGTCCAGGGATTAGCAATCAGCCCCAGCATTTT. It yields the protein CASSPGISNQPQHF.

The count of this clone is one. The chain employs TRBV5-1 and TRBJ2-1; 10 positions agree with TRBD2. This CDR3 is built from 15 residues. The V gene's germline CDR1 is SGHRS and CDR2 YFSETQ. The junction had 6 bases not matched to a gene; V was cut back by 2 bases and J by 7 bases. The CDR3 sequence is CASSLGSTSGNEQFF. The CDR3 region has the DNA TGCGCCAGCAGCTTAGGGTCGACTAGCGGGAATGAGCAGTTCTTC.

The chain couples TRBV10-3 to TRBJ1-2, with D unresolved. CDR3 length equals 14 residues. V shed 6 bases and J shed 7 bases, with 18 bases lying between them. Looked up from germline, CDR1 is ENHRY and CDR2 is SYGVKD. For the CDR3, the DNA is TGTGCCATCAGCGAGCGGTACGTTATTGGTGGCTACACCTTC. Protein: CAISERYVIGGYTF.

The chain has TRBV18 and TRBJ2-5; no clear D. Germline CDR1 is KGHSH and CDR2 is LQKENI. The CDR3 runs 16 residues. Trimming shortened V by 4 bases and J by 4 bases, and 19 bases separated the two germline ends. The CDR3 loop reads CASSLNHLGEGETQYF. CDR3 bases: TGTGCCAGCTCACTCAACCACCTTGGGGAAGGAGAGACCCAGTACTTC.

The chain links TRBV14 to TRBJ2-1, with TRBD2 matching 11 bases. After removal of 4 bases from V and 3 bases from J, the junction contained 2 bases not matched to a gene. This CDR3 has 15 amino acids. CDR1 is SGHDN and CDR2 is FVKESK in the germline V gene. The CDR3 DNA is TGTGCCAGCAGCCTGGGACTAGCGGACTACAATGAGCAGTTCTTC. Its protein is CASSLGLADYNEQFF.

This clone was seen more than once but under ten times. The chain uses TRBV19 and TRBJ2-6; 10 nucleotides match TRBD2. Per germline, CDR1 LNHDA and CDR2 SQIVND (reference sequence). Unmatched junction bases numbered 4, after V lost 2 bases and J lost 0 bases. The CDR3 has 18 amino acids. The CDR3 sequence is CASSIYGTSDSGANVLTF. CDR3 nucleotides: TGTGCCAGTAGTATATACGGGACTAGCGACTCTGGGGCCAACGTCCTGACTTTC.